The 10 T cell receptor beta chains presented below share a single source sample, sequenced in a study of spatial heterogeneity in lung cancer. TCRdb redid the calling of the 5' RACE reads with MiXCR, one entry per CDR3 protein. The sample includes tens of thousands of distinct CDR3 sequences, over 9.5% of them seen just once. The time point here: sample taken at primary tumor resection. Unsorted whole RNA samples from tumor, nontumor lung or frozen PBMC were sequenced. Sequenced here: PBMCs, sampled at surgery. These receptors were obtained from a male donor with early-stage non-small cell lung cancer.

This clonotype was counted many times. This chain connects TRBV20-1 to TRBJ2-7, with 10 bases matching TRBD2. This CDR3 has 15 residues. The junction had 9 bases not matched to a gene; V was cut back by 2 bases and J by 5 bases. The germline CDR1 and CDR2 sequences are DFQATT and SNEGSKA (reference sequence). The DNA for the CDR3 is TGCAGTGCTAGACAAACCGGGACTAGCGCTGACGAGCAGTACTTC. Protein: CSARQTGTSADEQYF.

In its sample, this clonotype is medium-sized. The chain uses TRBV5-6 and TRBJ2-2; 8 nucleotides match TRBD1. CDR1 and CDR2 (germline): SGHDT, YYEEEE. V dropped 4 bases and J dropped 5; count of bases not matched to a gene: 7. This CDR3 contains 15 residues. The chain's CDR3 is CASSPGTGETGELFF. CDR3 nucleotide sequence: TGTGCCAGCAGCCCCGGGACAGGAGAAACCGGGGAGCTGTTTTTT.

V is TRBV7-2 and J is TRBJ2-7; 8 bases map to TRBD2. CDR3 size: 14 residues. In germline, CDR1 is SGHTA, CDR2 FQGNSA. Trimming removed 1 base from V and 7 bases from J; junction bases left unmatched: 6. CDR3 protein: CASSLGWTSWEQYF. CDR3 coding DNA: TGTGCCAGCAGCTTAGGTTGGACTAGCTGGGAGCAGTACTTC. The complete variable domain, with remaining parts taken from reference TRBV7-2 and TRBJ2-7, reads GAGVSQSPSNKVTEKGKDVELRCDPISGHTALYWYRQSLGQGLEFLIYFQGNSAPDKSGLPSDRFSAERTGGSVSTLTIQRTQQEDSAVYLCASSLGWTSWEQYFGPGTRLTVT.

This clonotype has a handful of counts. V usage is TRBV7-9 and J usage is TRBJ1-3; the match to TRBD1 covers 8 bases. This CDR3 has 15 amino acids. V was clipped by 3 bases and J by 4 bases; unmatched bases: 5. CDR1 is SEHNR, CDR2 FQNEAQ, per germline (reference sequence). The CDR3 DNA reads as TGTGCCAGCAGCTTTGATCAGGGGGCGGGAAACACCATATATTTT. This sequence encodes CASSFDQGAGNTIYF.

This chain links TRBV19 with TRBJ1-4; no clear D gene. V was shortened by 2 bases and J by 5 bases, with 6 bases between the two germline ends. The V gene's germline CDR1 is LNHDA and CDR2 SQIVND (reference sequence). The CDR3 has 13 amino acids. The DNA of the CDR3 is TGTGCCAGTAGTATATGGCAAAATGAAAAACTGTTTTTT. Protein product: CASSIWQNEKLFF.

This rearrangement joins TRBV20-1 to TRBJ2-5; D is uncertain. The CDR3 spans 13 residues. The V gene lost 4 bases and the J gene lost 4 bases, with 13 bases spanning the gap. Germline V gene sequence: CDR1 DFQATT, CDR2 SNEGSKA (reference sequence). The CDR3: CSAIIASPETQYF. CDR3 sequence (DNA): TGCAGTGCTATCATCGCCTCTCCAGAGACCCAGTACTTC.

The V and J genes are TRBV5-8 and TRBJ1-1, with a tentative D call TRBD1 (5 bases). Between the trimmed V and J ends, which lost 5 bases and 10 bases, there was a span of 15 bases. This CDR3 has 12 amino acids. Germline CDR1 is SGHTS and CDR2 is YDEGEE. The CDR3 loop reads CASSTRVPGAFF. CDR3 nucleotides: TGTGCCAGCAGTACCAGGGTCCCGGGAGCTTTCTTT.

The genes are TRBV7-6 and TRBJ1-3; D may be TRBD1 (6 bases). Germline assignment: CDR1 SGHVS and CDR2 FNYEAQ. The CDR3 covers 17 residues. Trimming pared 2 bases from V and 0 bases from J, leaving 14 bases between. The CDR3 nucleotides are TGTGCCAGCAGCTTAAGTGGGGGCGACCACTCTGGAAACACCATATATTTT. Its protein product is CASSLSGGDHSGNTIYF. Full variable domain (missing parts from reference TRBV7-6 and TRBJ1-3): GAGVSQSPRYKVTKRGQDVALRCDPISGHVSLYWYRQALGQGPEFLTYFNYEAQQDKSGLPNDRFSAERPEGSISTLTIQRTEQRDSAMYRCASSLSGGDHSGNTIYFGEGSWLTVV.

This clonotype was detected a few times. The chain has TRBV11-3 and TRBJ2-1, with unresolved D. This CDR3 region has 13 residues. Germline V gene lookup returns CDR1 SGHNT and CDR2 YENEEA. V lost 0 bases, J lost 10 bases, and 10 bases lay in between. The CDR3 region has the DNA TGTGCCAGCAGCTTAGAGGCCGGATGGGAGCAGTTCTTC. Amino acid sequence: CASSLEAGWEQFF. Combining the CDR3 with reference TRBV11-3 and TRBJ2-1 gives the whole variable domain EAGVVQSPRYKIIEKKQPVAFWCNPISGHNTLYWYLQNLGQGPELLIRYENEEAVDDSQLPKDRFSAERLKGVDSTLKIQPAELGDSAVYLCASSLEAGWEQFFGPGTRLTVL.

This chain uses TRBV6-1 with TRBJ1-5; no clear D gene. The germline CDR1 and CDR2 sequences are MNHNS and SASEGT. V was cut by 6 bases and J by 2 bases, with 8 bases left in between. The CDR3 is 13 residues long. CDR3 sequence: CASSPSGNQPQHF. The CDR3 region has the DNA TGTGCCAGCAGCCCCTCCGGCAATCAGCCCCAGCATTTT.